A single sample is the source of the 5 T cell receptor beta chains below, sequenced in a study of early T cells in non-severe SARS-CoV-2 infection (dated by TCRdb to the early 2020s). Library generation was performed with 5' RACE. The listed sequencing device is NextSeq 500. TCRdb trimmed public reads at Q25 via fastp, called clones via MiXCR and kept in-frame beta chains. Rows matching on CDR3 protein sequence are summarized as one entry with the most common DNA and genes. Here the sample has around 60,000 distinct CDR3 sequences; around 19% occur a single time. The ten top clones hold about 8.8% of the sample. The sample in question was whole blood, obtained at baseline. The receptor source for this set is an adult who was a healthcare worker with PCR-confirmed SARS-CoV-2 infection or an uninfected control (not recorded which).

This clonotype was observed once. The chain employs TRBV5-1 and TRBJ1-2; 7 bases are a match to TRBD1. CDR1 is SGHRS and CDR2 is YFSETQ in the germline V gene. V was pared by 0 bases and J by 3 bases, with 5 bases of the junction left unmatched. The length of the CDR3 is 15 residues. The CDR3 sequence: CASSLGIGTDYGYTF. DNA for the CDR3: TGCGCCAGCAGCTTGGGAATTGGGACAGACTATGGCTACACCTTC.

The CDR3 reads CSAEFGDSNQPQHF. The DNA for the CDR3 is TGCAGTGCCGAGTTCGGGGATAGCAATCAGCCCCAGCATTTT. The chain employs TRBV20-1 and TRBJ1-5; no definite D call. The CDR3 consists of 14 residues. The V gene lost 6 bases and the J gene lost 0 bases, with 12 bases spanning the gap. CDR1 and CDR2 from the germline V gene are DFQATT and SNEGSKA (reference sequence).

This clonotype occurred a few times. This chain connects TRBV7-6 to TRBJ2-3; D not certain. Trimming removed 3 bases from V and 8 bases from J, with 12 bases in between. Germline values: CDR1 SGHVS, CDR2 FNYEAQ. This CDR3 is built from 13 residues. The CDR3 reads CASSLGSVSTQYF. CDR3 bases: TGTGCCAGCAGCTTGGGTTCTGTGAGTACGCAGTATTTT.

This clonotype occurred a few times. The chain recombines TRBV14 with TRBJ2-3; D ambiguous. This CDR3 region has 15 residues. Per germline, CDR1 SGHDN and CDR2 FVKESK. Deletions cut 5 bases from V and 0 bases from J, with 12 bases between. CDR3 nucleotides: TGTGCCAGCAGCGCCCCGATAGCCAGCACAGATACGCAGTATTTT. This encodes CASSAPIASTDTQYF.

The chain is built from TRBV7-9 and TRBJ1-2; 8 bases fit TRBD1. There are 15 residues in the CDR3. CDR1 and CDR2 from the germline V gene are SEHNR and FQNEAQ (reference sequence). J lost 1 base, V lost 5 bases, and 6 bases had no gene match. The CDR3 loop is CASSLPGQDNYGYTF. The CDR3 DNA reads TGTGCCAGCAGCCTACCGGGACAGGATAACTATGGCTACACCTTC.